The 3 T cell receptor beta chains below were found in one sample sequenced in a study of T cells in tumors after PD-1 blockade. Using immunoSEQ multiplex PCR, the repertoire was profiled, and TCRdb retains in-frame clones only, with some absent. The top ten clones hold about 30% of a sample with about 15,000 clones, roughly 70% of them seen once. The input for sequencing was tumor tissue, taken after anti-PD-1 treatment. The receptors originated from a human donor with cutaneous squamous cell carcinoma.

The chain links TRBV12-3 or TRBV12-4 to TRBJ1-3; no definite D call. The ends were cut back, 3 bases at V and 6 bases at J, with 3 bases in the middle. The CDR3 spans 11 residues. As DNA, the CDR3 is TGTGCCAGCAGTTTCGTAAACACCATATATTTT. It yields the protein CASSFVNTIYF.

The CDR3 coding sequence is TGTGCCAGCAGCTTAGAACAGGGTTATAGAGGCAATGAGCAGTTCTTC. Translating gives CASSLEQGYRGNEQFF. The J gene is TRBJ2-1, the V gene TRBV11-1; TRBD1 might be the D (6 bases). Trimming shortened V by 1 base and J by 6 bases, and 16 bases separated the two germline ends. Germline V gives CDR1 SGHAT, CDR2 FQDESV (reference sequence). The CDR3 runs to 16 residues.

This clone came up once. The J gene is TRBJ1-5, the V gene TRBV6-5, with 9 bases identical to TRBD1. The trim removed 4 bases at V and 7 bases at J, leaving 5 bases unmatched. The CDR3 is 14 amino acids. Germline V lookup: CDR1 MNHEY, CDR2 SVGAGI. The CDR3 sequence: CASSLYRGLQPQHF. CDR3 sequence (DNA): TGTGCCAGCAGTTTATACAGGGGGCTCCAGCCCCAGCATTTT.